This TCR beta chain is drawn from a study of cytomegalovirus exposure and HLA in healthy donors. Study findings and constraints: Across donors, sequencing depth was assumed by presence/absence analyses to be roughly uniform. Overall, some 160 TCR beta chains were annotated as cytomegalovirus-associated. Researchers reported from a later analysis that most CMV-associated TCR beta chains appeared HLA-restricted.

As to this clone: Its specificity is unknown.

The CDR3 is 14 residues long. The germline V gene encodes CDR1 SEHNR and CDR2 FQNEAQ (reference sequence). Vbeta (60) and Jbeta (13) primers were used in the PCR. Method: immunoSEQ multiplex PCR; TCRdb's copy keeps in-frame clones and lacks some. The table has about 160,000 clones, roughly 80% seen once; the top ten hold 4% to 5.5%. J is TRBJ2-5 and V is TRBV7-9, with 8 bases fitting TRBD1. Judging by the DNA end, TRBJ2-7 fits better; the J call may be wrong. The sequencing sample was made of PBMCs. This clonotype originated in a man aged 30 to 45 in good health and CMV-seronegative. The CDR3 DNA reads as TGTGCCAGCAGCCGTGGACAGGGCGGCTACGAGCAGTACTTC. Protein product: CASSRGQGGYEQYF.